This is a list of T cell receptor beta chains from one sample in a study of shared clonotypes between healthy human individuals. Sequencing used immunoSEQ multiplex PCR; TCRdb keeps in-frame clones, though not all of them. Here the sample spans hundreds of thousands of clones, approximately 73% being singletons. What was sequenced was memory CD4+ T cells sorted from blood. Receptors originate from a woman under 40 in good health. The CDR3 runs from the conserved cysteine through the conserved F or W. D genes are given only for firm matches. Part of the rows lack a size; the others show once, few, many or a class for expanded clones.

TRBV11-2,-,TRBJ2-1,TRBD2,14,CASSFTSGSPEQFF,TGTGCCAGCAGCTTTACTAGCGGGAGTCCTGAGCAGTTCTTC
TRBV6-4,-,TRBJ1-5,TRBD1,13,CASSEQGDQPQHF,TGTGCCAGCAGCGAGCAGGGGGACCAGCCCCAGCATTTT
TRBV28,few,TRBJ1-1,-,15,CASSLPDNTNTEAFF,TGTGCCAGCAGTTTACCCGACAATACGAACACTGAAGCTTTCTTT
TRBV27,-,TRBJ2-1,-,14,CASSFRAIANEQFF,TGTGCCAGCAGTTTCCGGGCCATCGCCAATGAGCAGTTCTTC
TRBV29-1,-,TRBJ2-3,-,15,CSVAGPEGGTDTQYF,TGCAGCGTTGCCGGCCCCGAGGGAGGCACAGATACGCAGTATTTT
TRBV18,-,TRBJ1-4,-,13,CASSRNRGEKLFF,TGTGCCAGCTCACGGAATAGGGGCGAAAAACTGTTTTTT
TRBV28,-,TRBJ2-5,-,15,CASSYPYPQEETQYF,TGTGCCAGCAGTTATCCCTACCCCCAAGAAGAGACCCAGTACTTC
TRBV29-1,-,TRBJ2-1,-,10,CSAFGNEQFF,TGCAGCGCATTCGGCAATGAGCAGTTCTTC
TRBV21-1,once,TRBJ2-1,-,18,CASSKGRGSGSPYNEQFF,TGTGCCAGCAGCAAAGGGAGGGGGAGCGGGAGTCCCTACAATGAGCAGTTCTTC
TRBV7-9,few,TRBJ1-2,TRBD1,13,CASSWGQGNGYTF,TGTGCCAGCAGCTGGGGACAGGGCAACGGCTACACCTTC
TRBV28,-,TRBJ1-1,-,13,CASRPTPFTEAFF,TGTGCCAGCAGACCCACGCCGTTCACTGAAGCTTTCTTT
TRBV11-2,-,TRBJ2-7,TRBD2,15,CASSLGTGGSYEQYF,TGTGCCAGCAGCTTAGGTACGGGGGGCTCCTACGAGCAGTACTTC
TRBV6-1,-,TRBJ2-1,TRBD2,16,CASSDRTSGRANEQFF,TGTGCCAGCAGTGACAGGACTAGCGGGAGGGCCAATGAGCAGTTCTTC
TRBV1,-,TRBJ2-4,-,18,CTSSQVAGRGSTKNIQYF,TGCACCAGCAGCCAAGTGGCAGGTCGCGGGTCAACCAAAAACATTCAGTACTTC
TRBV21-1,-,TRBJ1-2,-,14,CASSNEPGNYGYTF,TGTGCCAGCAGCAATGAGCCGGGGAACTATGGCTACACCTTC
TRBV5-4,-,TRBJ2-7,TRBD2,20,CASSFAAVPGLAGGTYEQYF,TGTGCCAGCAGCTTCGCAGCCGTCCCGGGACTAGCGGGAGGGACCTACGAGCAGTACTTC
TRBV29-1,-,TRBJ1-2,TRBD1,12,CSGSGQGGGYTF,TGCAGCGGTTCGGGACAGGGTGGAGGCTACACCTTC